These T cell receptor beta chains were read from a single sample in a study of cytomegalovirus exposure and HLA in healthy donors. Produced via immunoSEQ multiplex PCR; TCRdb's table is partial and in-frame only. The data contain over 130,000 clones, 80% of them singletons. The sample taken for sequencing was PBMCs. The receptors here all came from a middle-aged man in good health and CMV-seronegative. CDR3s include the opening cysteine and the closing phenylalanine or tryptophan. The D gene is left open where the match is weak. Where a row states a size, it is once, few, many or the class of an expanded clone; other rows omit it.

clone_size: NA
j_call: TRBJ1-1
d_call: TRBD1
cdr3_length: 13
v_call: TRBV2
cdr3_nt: TGTGCCAGCAGTGGAGAACAGGGGTCCCGGGCTTTCTTT
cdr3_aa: CASSGEQGSRAFF

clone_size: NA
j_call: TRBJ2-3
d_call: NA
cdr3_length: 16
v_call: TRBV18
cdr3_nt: TGTGCCAGCTCACCGGCTGGAGGGGGGGCCGGAGATACGCAGTATTTT
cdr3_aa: CASSPAGGGAGDTQYF

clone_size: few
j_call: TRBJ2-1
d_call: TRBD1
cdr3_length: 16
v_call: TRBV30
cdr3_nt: TGTGCCTGGAGGCCCCCGGGACAGAGGCTAGACGGTGAGCAGTTCTTC
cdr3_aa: CAWRPPGQRLDGEQFF

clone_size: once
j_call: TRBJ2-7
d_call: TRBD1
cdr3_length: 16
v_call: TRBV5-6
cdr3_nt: TGTGCCAGCAGCCCAGGGACAGGGGATTCCTACTACGAGCAGTACTTC
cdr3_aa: CASSPGTGDSYYEQYF

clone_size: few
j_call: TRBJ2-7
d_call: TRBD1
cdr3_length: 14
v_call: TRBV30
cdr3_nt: TGTGCCTGCCCCGGGACAGGGGGCAAGTACGAGCAGTACTTC
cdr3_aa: CACPGTGGKYEQYF

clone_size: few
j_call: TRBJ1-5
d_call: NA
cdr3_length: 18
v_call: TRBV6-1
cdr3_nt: TGTGCCAGCAGTGACGAATTCCCGACAGTACTTAGCAATCAGCCCCAGCATTTT
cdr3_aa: CASSDEFPTVLSNQPQHF

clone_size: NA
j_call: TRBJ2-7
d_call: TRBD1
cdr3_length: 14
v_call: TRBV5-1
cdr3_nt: TGCGCCAGCAGCTTTGGGACAGGGACCTACGAGCAGTACTTC
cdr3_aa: CASSFGTGTYEQYF

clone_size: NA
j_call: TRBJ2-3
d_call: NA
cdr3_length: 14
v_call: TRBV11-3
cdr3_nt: TGTGCCAGCAGCTCGGCCCGAGGGTCGGATACGCAGTATTTT
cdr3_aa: CASSSARGSDTQYF

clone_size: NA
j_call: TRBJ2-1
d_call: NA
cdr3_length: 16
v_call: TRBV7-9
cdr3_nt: TGTGCCAGCAGCACCCAGACTCTTCTAGGCTACAATGAGCAGTTCTTC
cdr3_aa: CASSTQTLLGYNEQFF

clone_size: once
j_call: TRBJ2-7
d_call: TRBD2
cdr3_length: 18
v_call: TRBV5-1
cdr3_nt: TGCGCCAGCAGCTTGAGTGGGACTAGCGGGCGGCCCTCCTACGAGCAGTACTTC
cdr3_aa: CASSLSGTSGRPSYEQYF

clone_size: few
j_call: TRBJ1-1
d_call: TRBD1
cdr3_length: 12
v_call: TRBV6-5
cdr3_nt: TGTGCCAGCAGTGATACAGGGGGCGGCGCTTTCTTT
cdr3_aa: CASSDTGGGAFF

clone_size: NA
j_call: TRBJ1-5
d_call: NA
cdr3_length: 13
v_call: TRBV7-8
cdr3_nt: TGTGCCAGCAGCGTTTATAGCAATCAGCCCCAGCATTTT
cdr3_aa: CASSVYSNQPQHF

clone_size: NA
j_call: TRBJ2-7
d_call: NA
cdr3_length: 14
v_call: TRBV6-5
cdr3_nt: TGTGCCAGCAGTTTCACACGAACCTCCTACGAGCAGTACTTC
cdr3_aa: CASSFTRTSYEQYF

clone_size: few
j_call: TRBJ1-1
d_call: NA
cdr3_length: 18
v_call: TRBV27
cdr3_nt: TGTGCCAGCAGTCGGGGATGGGGACGGGGGGGCATGAACACTGAAGCTTTCTTT
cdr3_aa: CASSRGWGRGGMNTEAFF

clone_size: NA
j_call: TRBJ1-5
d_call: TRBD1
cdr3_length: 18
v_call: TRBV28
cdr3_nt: TGTGCCAGCAGTTTATTCACCGGGACAGGGTTAGGCAATCAGCCCCAGCATTTT
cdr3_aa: CASSLFTGTGLGNQPQHF

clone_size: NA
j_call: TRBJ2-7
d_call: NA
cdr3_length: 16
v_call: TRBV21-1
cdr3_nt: TGTGCCAGCAGCAAAGCGTGGTCTAGAGAACGCTACGAGCAGTACTTC
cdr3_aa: CASSKAWSRERYEQYF

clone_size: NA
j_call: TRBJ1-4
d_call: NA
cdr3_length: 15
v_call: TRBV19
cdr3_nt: TGTGCCAGTAGTATAGGCCAGATCAAGAATGAAAAACTGTTTTTT
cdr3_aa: CASSIGQIKNEKLFF

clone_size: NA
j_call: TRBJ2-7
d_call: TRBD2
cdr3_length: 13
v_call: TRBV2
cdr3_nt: TGTGCCAGCAGTGGGACTAGCGGGTACGAGCAGTACTTC
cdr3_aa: CASSGTSGYEQYF

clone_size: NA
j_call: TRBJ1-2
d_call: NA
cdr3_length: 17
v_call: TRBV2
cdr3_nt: TGTGCCAGCAGTGAAATGGGTAGGACGGGGAATAACTATGGCTACACCTTC
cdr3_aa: CASSEMGRTGNNYGYTF

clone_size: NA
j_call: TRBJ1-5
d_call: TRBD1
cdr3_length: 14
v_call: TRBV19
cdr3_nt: TGTGCCAGTAGTATCGGGACAGGGGCTCAGCCCCAGCATTTT
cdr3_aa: CASSIGTGAQPQHF

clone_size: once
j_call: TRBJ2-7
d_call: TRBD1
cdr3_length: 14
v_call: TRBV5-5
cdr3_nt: TGTGCCAGCAGCTCACAGGGGGCTCGGTACGAGCAGTACTTC
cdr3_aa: CASSSQGARYEQYF

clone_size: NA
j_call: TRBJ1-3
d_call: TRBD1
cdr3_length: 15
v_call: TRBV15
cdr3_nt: TGTGCCACCAGCAGAGAACAGGGGAAAGGAAACACCATATATTTT
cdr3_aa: CATSREQGKGNTIYF

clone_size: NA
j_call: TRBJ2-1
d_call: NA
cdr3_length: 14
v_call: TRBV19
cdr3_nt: TGTGCCAGTAGTATCCAGGGGGGAATAGGTGAGCAGTTCTTC
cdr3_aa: CASSIQGGIGEQFF

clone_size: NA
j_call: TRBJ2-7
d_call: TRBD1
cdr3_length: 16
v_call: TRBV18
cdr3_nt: TGTGCCAGCTCGCCGGACAGGGGTCGGTCGGACTACGAGCAGTACTTC
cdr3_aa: CASSPDRGRSDYEQYF

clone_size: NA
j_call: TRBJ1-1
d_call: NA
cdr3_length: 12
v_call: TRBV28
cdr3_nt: TGTGCCACTAGTGACGTGTACACTGAAGCTTTCTTT
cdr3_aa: CATSDVYTEAFF

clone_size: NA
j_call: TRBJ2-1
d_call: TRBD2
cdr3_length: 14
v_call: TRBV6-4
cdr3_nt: TGTGCCAGCAGTGCCGGGGGGGGTTACAATGAGCAGTTCTTC
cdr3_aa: CASSAGGGYNEQFF

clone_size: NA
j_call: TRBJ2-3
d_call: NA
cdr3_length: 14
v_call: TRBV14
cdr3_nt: TGTGCCGGCAGCCCTCGACGGGGGTGGGATACGCAGTATTTT
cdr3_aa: CAGSPRRGWDTQYF

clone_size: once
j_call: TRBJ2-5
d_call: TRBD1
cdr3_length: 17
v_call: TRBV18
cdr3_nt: TGTGCCAGCTCACCGTCCGCCCCGGGACAGGGAAAAGAGACCCAGTACTTC
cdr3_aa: CASSPSAPGQGKETQYF

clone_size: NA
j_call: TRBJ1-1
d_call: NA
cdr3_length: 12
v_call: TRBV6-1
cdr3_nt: TGTGCCAGCAGTGGGGGGGTCCGGGAAGCTTTCTTT
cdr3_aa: CASSGGVREAFF

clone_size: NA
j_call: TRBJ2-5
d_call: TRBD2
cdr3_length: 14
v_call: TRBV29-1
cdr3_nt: TGCAGCGTTGCCCGTCTAGCGGACCAAGAGACCCAGTACTTC
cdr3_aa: CSVARLADQETQYF

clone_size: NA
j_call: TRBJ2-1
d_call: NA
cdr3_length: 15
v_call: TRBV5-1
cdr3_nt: TGCGCCAGCAGCTTGGGAAGCGTGTCCTACAATGAGCAGTTCTTC
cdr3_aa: CASSLGSVSYNEQFF

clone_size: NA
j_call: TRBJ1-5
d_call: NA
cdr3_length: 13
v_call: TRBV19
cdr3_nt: TGTGCCAGTAGTATATCGGGGAATCAGCCCCAGCATTTT
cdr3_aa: CASSISGNQPQHF

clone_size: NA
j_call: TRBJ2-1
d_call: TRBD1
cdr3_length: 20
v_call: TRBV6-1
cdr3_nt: TGTGCCAGCAGTGTGACAGGGGGCGTCATCGCGGGACGCTCCTACAATGAGCAGTTCTTC
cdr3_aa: CASSVTGGVIAGRSYNEQFF

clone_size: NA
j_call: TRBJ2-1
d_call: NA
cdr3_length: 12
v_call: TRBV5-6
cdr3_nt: TGTGCCAGCAGCTTGGCCTTAAATGAGCAGTTCTTC
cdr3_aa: CASSLALNEQFF

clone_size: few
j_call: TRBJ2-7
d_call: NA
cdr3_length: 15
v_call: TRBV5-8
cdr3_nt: TGTGCCAGCAGCTTGCTCCGAGGGGGAAACTACGAGCAGTACTTC
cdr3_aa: CASSLLRGGNYEQYF

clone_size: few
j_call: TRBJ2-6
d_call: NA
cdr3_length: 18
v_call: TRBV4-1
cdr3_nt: TGCGCCAGCAGCCAAGATGTAGGAGGGTTCTCTGGGGCCAACGTCCTGACTTTC
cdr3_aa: CASSQDVGGFSGANVLTF

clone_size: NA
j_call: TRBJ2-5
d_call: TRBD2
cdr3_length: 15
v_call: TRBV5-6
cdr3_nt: TGTGCCAGCAGCGCAGTAGCGGGGTTGGTAGAGACCCAGTACTTC
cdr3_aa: CASSAVAGLVETQYF

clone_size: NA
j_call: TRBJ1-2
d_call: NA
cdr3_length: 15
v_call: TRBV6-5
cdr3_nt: TGTGCCAGCAGTTACTTCCCCGGGGGAGTCTATGGCTACACCTTC
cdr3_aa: CASSYFPGGVYGYTF

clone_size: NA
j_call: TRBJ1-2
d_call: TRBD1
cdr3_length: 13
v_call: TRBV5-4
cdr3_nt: TGTGCCAGCAGCGTGGACAGGGTGCAAGGCTACACCTTC
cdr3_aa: CASSVDRVQGYTF

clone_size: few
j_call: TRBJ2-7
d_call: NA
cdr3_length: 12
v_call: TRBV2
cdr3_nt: TGTGCCAGCAGCTTACTTGCCTACGAGCAGTACTTC
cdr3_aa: CASSLLAYEQYF

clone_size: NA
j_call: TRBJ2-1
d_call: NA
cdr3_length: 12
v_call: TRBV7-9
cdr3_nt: TGTGCCAGCTTCGGGTTGGGCAATGAGCAGTTCTTC
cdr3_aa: CASFGLGNEQFF

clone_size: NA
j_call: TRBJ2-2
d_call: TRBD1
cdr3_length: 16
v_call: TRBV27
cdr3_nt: TGTGCCAGCAGGTTAGGGACAGGGTTGAACACCGGGGAGCTGTTTTTT
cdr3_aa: CASRLGTGLNTGELFF

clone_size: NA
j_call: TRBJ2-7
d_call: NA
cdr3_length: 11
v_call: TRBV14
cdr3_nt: TGTGCCAGCAGCCCCGGGTACACTCAGTACTTC
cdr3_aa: CASSPGYTQYF

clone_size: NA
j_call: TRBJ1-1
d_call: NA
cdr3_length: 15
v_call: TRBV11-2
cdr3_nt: TGTGCCAGCAGCAATAATCAGGGGACCTACACTGAAGCTTTCTTT
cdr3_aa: CASSNNQGTYTEAFF

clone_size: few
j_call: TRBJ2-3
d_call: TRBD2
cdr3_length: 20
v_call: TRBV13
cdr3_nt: TGTGCCAGCAGCTTCCGTCCCGGGACTAGCGGGAGGGCCTTCACAGATACGCAGTATTTT
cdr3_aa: CASSFRPGTSGRAFTDTQYF

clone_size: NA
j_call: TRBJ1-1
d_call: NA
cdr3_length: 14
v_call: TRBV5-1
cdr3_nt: TGCGCCAGCAGCCCCAATACAGGTAACACTGAAGCTTTCTTT
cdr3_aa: CASSPNTGNTEAFF

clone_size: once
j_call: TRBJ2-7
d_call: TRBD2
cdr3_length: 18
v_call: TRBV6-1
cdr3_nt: TGTGCCAGCAGTGAAGCGCCCGGTAGCGGGACGCTGCGTCACGAGCAGTACTTC
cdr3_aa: CASSEAPGSGTLRHEQYF

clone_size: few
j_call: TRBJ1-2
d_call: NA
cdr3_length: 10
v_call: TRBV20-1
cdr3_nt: TGCAGTGCAGGGGCTGATGGCTACACCTTC
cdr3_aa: CSAGADGYTF

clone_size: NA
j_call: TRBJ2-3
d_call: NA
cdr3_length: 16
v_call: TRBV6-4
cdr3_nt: TGTGCCAGCAGTGACAAGACTAGATCTAGCACAGATACGCAGTATTTT
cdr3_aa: CASSDKTRSSTDTQYF

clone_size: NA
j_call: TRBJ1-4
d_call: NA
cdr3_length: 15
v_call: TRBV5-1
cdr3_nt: TGCGCCAGCAGCTTTGTCCCCACCTCGGGGGAAAAACTGTTTTTT
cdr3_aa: CASSFVPTSGEKLFF